These T cell receptor beta chains were read from a single sample in a study of T cells expressing NK-cell markers. TCRdb processed the 5' RACE reads again and assigns one entry to each CDR3 protein, with no DNA. This sample's clone table lists 550,000 to 600,000 distinct CDR3 sequences. Sequenced: blood T cells: a sorted CD56 or NKG2C T cell subset, CD4+ or CD8+ T cells, or bulk PBMC T cells (not recorded which). Receptors originate from a man between 18 and 29 years old in good health. CDR3s include the opening cysteine and the closing phenylalanine or tryptophan.

>TRBV6-2/TRBV6-3|TRBJ2-1
CARGLAGGSTYNEQFF
>TRBV20-1|TRBJ1-5
CSASGTGSNQPQHF
>TRBV6-5|TRBJ2-7
CASSYSGPDRAGYEQYF
>TRBV5-6|TRBJ1-2
CASSTDRGSYGYTF
>TRBV6-1|TRBJ2-3
CASSPSPGTGPTDTQYF
>TRBV29-1|TRBJ2-3
CSVDGGRSTDTQYF
>TRBV4-3|TRBJ2-7
CASSQEQWGAPTYEQYF
>TRBV2|TRBJ1-2
CASSEDGQTDYGYTF
>TRBV15|TRBJ2-2
CATSGWGGADNTGELFF
>TRBV18|TRBJ1-1
CASSLPGARNTEAFF
>TRBV4-1|TRBJ2-3
CASSHPREDTQYF
>TRBV5-1|TRBJ2-1
CASSLDSGASYNEQFF
>TRBV2|TRBJ2-1
CASSSMHNEQFF
>TRBV4-2|TRBJ2-1
CASSQGGPSYNEQFF
>TRBV27|TRBJ2-5
CASSLKPWREGQETQYF
>TRBV5-1|TRBJ2-6
CASSIPWDREMVGANVLTF
>TRBV20-1|TRBJ2-3
CSARDRSGSRPTDTQYF
>TRBV29-1|TRBJ1-1
CSVFRDNTLNTEAFF
>TRBV5-6|TRBJ2-3
CASSLLAGGGTDTQYF
>TRBV24-1|TRBJ2-7
CATSPGQSYEQYF
>TRBV5-1|TRBJ2-5
CASSLRTSGFQETQYF
>TRBV20-1|TRBJ2-4
CRARGIRTKNIQYF
>TRBV9|TRBJ2-3
CASSVATSSGLAADTQYF
>TRBV2|TRBJ1-4
CASSEGPANEKLFF
>TRBV20-1|TRBJ1-5
CSARGQVGAQHF
>TRBV29-1|TRBJ2-7
CSATGLGLAGPSYEQYF
>TRBV11-2|TRBJ1-2
CASSLQGRGYTF
>TRBV4-1|TRBJ2-4
CASSQNQVATGQLAKNIQYF